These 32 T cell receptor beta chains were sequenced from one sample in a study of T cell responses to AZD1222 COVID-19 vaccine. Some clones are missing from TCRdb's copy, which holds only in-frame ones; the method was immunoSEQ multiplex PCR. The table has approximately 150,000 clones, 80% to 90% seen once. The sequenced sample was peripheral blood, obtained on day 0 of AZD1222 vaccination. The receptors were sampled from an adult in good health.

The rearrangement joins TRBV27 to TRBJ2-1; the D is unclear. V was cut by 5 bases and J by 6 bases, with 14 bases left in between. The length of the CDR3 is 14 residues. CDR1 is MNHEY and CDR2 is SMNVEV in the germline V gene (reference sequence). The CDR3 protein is CASSPSLATNEQFF. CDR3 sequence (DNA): TGTGCCAGCAGTCCTAGTTTAGCCACCAATGAGCAGTTCTTC.

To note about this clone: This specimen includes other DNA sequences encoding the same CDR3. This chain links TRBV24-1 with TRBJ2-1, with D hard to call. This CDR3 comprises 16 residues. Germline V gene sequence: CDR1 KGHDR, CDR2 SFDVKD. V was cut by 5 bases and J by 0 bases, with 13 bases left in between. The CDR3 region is CATSGAGGRSYNEQFF. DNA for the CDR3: TGTGCCACCAGTGGTGCCGGCGGACGCTCCTACAATGAGCAGTTCTTC.

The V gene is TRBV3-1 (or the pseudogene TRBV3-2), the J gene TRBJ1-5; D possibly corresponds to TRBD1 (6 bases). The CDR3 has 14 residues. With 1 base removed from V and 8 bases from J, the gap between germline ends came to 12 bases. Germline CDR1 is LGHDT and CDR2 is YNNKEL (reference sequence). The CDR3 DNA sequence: TGTGCCAGCAGCCAAGGCGGGACAAGCAAGCCCCAGCATTTT. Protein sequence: CASSQGGTSKPQHF.

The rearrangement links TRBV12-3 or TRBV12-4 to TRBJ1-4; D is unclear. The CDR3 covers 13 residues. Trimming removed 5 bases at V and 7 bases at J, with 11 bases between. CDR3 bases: TGTGCCAGCAGTCCCCGGGAGAGTGAAAAACTGTTTTTT. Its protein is CASSPRESEKLFF.

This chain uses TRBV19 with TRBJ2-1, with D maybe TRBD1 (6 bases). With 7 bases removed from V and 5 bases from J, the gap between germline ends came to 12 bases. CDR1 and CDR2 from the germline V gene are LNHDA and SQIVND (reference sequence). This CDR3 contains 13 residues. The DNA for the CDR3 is TGTGCCAGTATCGGACAGCTAGACAATGAGCAGTTCTTC. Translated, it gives CASIGQLDNEQFF.

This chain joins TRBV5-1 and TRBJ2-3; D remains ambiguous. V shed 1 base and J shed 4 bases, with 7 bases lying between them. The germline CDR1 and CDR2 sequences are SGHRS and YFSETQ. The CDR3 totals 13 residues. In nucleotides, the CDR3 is TGCGCCAGCAGCTTGAAGTTCCCAGATACGCAGTATTTT. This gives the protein CASSLKFPDTQYF.

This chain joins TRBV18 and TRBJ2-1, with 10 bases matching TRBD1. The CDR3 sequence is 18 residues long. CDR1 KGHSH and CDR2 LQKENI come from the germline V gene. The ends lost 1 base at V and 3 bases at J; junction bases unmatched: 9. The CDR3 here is CASSPLTTGGSIYNEQFF. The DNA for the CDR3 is TGTGCCAGCTCACCACTGACGACAGGGGGCTCGATCTACAATGAGCAGTTCTTC.

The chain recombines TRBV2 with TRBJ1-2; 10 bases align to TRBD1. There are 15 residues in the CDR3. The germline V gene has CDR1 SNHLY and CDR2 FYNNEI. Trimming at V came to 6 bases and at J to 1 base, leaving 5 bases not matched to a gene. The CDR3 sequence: CASRRWDRGNYGYTF. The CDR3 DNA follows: TGTGCCAGCAGGAGGTGGGACAGGGGTAACTATGGCTACACCTTC. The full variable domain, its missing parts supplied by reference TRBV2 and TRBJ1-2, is EPEVTQTPSHQVTQMGQEVILRCVPISNHLYFYWYRQILGQKVEFLVSFYNNEISEKSEIFDDQFSVERPDGSNFTLKIRSTKLEDSAMYFCASRRWDRGNYGYTFGSGTRLTVV.

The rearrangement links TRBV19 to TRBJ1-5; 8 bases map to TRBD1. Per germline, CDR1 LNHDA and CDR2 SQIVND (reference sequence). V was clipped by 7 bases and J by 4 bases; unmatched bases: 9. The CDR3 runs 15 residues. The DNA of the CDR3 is TGTGCCAGTAAGCGAGGGACAGGACGGAATCAGCCCCAGCATTTT. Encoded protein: CASKRGTGRNQPQHF.

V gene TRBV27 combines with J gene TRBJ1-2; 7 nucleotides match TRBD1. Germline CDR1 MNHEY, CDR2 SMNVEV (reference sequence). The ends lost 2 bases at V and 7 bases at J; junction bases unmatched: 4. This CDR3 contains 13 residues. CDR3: CASSLIGGVGYTF. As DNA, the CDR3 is TGTGCCAGCAGTTTAATAGGGGGCGTTGGCTACACCTTC.

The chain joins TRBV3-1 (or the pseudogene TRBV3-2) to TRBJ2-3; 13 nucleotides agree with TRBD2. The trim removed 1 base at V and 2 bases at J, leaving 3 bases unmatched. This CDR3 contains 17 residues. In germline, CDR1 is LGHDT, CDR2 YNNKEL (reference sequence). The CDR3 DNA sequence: TGTGCCAGCAGCCAAGGGGGACTAGCGGGAAACACAGATACGCAGTATTTT. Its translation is CASSQGGLAGNTDTQYF.

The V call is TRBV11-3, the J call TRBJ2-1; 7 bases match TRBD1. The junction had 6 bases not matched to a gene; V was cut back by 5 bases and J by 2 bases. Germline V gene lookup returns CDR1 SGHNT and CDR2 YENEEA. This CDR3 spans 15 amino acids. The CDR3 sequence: CASSRMGQPYNEQFF. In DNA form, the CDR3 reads TGTGCCAGCAGCCGAATGGGACAGCCCTACAATGAGCAGTTCTTC.

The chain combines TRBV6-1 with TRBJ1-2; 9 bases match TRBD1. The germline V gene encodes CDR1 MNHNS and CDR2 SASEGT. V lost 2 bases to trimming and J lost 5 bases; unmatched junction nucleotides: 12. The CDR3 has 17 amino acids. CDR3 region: CASSERGTGLFTYGYTF. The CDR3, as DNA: TGTGCCAGCAGTGAACGGGGGACAGGGCTTTTTACTTATGGCTACACCTTC.

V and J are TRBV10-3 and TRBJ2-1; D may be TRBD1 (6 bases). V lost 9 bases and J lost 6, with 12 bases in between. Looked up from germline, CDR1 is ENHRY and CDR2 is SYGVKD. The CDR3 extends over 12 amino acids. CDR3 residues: CAIMGALNEQFF. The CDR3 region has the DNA TGTGCCATAATGGGGGCCCTCAATGAGCAGTTCTTC.

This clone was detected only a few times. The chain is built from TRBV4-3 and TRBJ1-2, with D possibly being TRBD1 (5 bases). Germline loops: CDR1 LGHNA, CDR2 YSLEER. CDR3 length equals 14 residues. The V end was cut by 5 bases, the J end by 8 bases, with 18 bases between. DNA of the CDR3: TGCGCCAGCAGCAAAGCTCTAGAGGGGTTGGGCTACACCTTC. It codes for CASSKALEGLGYTF.

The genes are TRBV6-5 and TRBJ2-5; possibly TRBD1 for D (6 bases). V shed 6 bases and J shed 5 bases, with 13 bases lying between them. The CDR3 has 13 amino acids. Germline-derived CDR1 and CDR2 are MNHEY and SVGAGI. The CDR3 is CASRTGMGETQYF. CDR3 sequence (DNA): TGTGCCAGCAGGACAGGAATGGGGGAGACCCAGTACTTC.

The CDR3: CASSYGDLGTDTQYF. The CDR3 nucleotides read TGTGCCAGCAGTTACGGGGACTTGGGAACAGATACGCAGTATTTT. This rearrangement joins TRBV6-2 or TRBV6-3 to TRBJ2-3; D perhaps matches TRBD2 (6 bases). V lost 2 bases, J lost 3 bases, and 12 bases lay in between. The CDR3 is 15 residues long. CDR1 MNHEY and CDR2 SVGEGT come from the germline V gene.

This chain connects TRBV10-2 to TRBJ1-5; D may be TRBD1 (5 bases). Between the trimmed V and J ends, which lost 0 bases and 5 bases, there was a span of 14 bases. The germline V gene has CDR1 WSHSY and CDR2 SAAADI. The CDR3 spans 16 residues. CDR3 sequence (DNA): TGCGCCAGCAGTGAGTCAGGTGGGTTGGGGGATCAGCCCCAGCATTTT. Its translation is CASSESGGLGDQPQHF.

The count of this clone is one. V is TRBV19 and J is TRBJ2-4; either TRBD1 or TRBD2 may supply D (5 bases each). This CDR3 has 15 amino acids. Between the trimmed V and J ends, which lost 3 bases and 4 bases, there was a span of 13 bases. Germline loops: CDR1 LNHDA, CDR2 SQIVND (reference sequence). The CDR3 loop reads CASSIGGGWKNIQYF. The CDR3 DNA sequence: TGTGCCAGTAGTATTGGTGGGGGATGGAAAAACATTCAGTACTTC.

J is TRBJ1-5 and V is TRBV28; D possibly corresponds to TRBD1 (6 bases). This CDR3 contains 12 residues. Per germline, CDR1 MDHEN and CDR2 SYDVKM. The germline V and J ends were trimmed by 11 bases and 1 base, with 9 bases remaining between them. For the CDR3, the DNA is TGTGCCGCGGACAGAAGCAATCAGCCCCAGCATTTT. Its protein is CAADRSNQPQHF.

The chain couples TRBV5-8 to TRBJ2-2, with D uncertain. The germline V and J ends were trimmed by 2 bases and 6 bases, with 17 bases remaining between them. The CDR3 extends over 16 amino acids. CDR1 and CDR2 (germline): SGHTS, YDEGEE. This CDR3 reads CASSLPPSSPAGELFF. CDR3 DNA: TGTGCCAGCAGCTTACCACCCTCCAGCCCCGCCGGGGAGCTGTTTTTT. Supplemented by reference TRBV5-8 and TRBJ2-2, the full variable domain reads EAGVTQSPTHLIKTRGQQATLRCSPISGHTSVYWYQQALGLGLQFLLWYDEGEERNRGNFPPRFSGRQFPNYSSELNVNALELEDSALYLCASSLPPSSPAGELFFGEGSRLTVL.

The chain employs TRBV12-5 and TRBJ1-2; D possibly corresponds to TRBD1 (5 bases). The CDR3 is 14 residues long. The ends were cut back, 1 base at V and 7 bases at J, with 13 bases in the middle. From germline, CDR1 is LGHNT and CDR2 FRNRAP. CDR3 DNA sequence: TGTGCTAGTGGTTTGGCCTTACAGGTCGGTGGCTACACCTTC. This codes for CASGLALQVGGYTF. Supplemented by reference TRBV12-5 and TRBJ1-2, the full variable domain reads DARVTQTPRHKVTEMGQEVTMRCQPILGHNTVFWYRQTMMQGLELLAYFRNRAPLDDSGMPKDRFSAEMPDATLATLKIQPSEPRDSAVYFCASGLALQVGGYTFGSGTRLTVV.

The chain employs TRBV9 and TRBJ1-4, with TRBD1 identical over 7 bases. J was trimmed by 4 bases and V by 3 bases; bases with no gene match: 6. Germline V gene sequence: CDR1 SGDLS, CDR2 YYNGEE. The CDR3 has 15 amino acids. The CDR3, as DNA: TGTGCCAGCAGCGCTCGGGGGGACAGTAATGAAAAACTGTTTTTT. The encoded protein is CASSARGDSNEKLFF.

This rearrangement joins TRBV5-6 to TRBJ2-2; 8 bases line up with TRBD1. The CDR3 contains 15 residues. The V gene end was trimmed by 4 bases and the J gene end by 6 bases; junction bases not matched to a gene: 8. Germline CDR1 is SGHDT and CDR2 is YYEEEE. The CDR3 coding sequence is TGTGCCAGCAGCGAACAATTCAGGGGGCCCGGGGAGCTGTTTTTT. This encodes CASSEQFRGPGELFF.

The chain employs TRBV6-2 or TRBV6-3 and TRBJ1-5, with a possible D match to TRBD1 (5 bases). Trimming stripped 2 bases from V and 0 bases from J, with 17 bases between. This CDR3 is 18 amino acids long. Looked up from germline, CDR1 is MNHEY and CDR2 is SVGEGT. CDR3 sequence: CASSYGGSGSGSNQPQHF. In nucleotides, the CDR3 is TGTGCCAGCAGTTACGGGGGGTCCGGGTCGGGTAGCAATCAGCCCCAGCATTTT.

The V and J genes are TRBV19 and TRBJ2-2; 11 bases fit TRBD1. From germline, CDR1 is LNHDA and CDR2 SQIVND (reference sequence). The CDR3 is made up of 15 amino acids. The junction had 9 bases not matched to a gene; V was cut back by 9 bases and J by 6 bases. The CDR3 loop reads CASNPGQGGAGELFF. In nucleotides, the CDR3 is TGTGCCAGCAATCCGGGACAGGGGGGCGCCGGGGAGCTGTTTTTT. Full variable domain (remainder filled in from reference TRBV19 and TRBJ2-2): DGGITQSPKYLFRKEGQNVTLSCEQNLNHDAMYWYRQDPGQGLRLIYYSQIVNDFQKGDIAEGYSVSREKKESFPLTVTSAQKNPTAFYLCASNPGQGGAGELFFGEGSRLTVL.

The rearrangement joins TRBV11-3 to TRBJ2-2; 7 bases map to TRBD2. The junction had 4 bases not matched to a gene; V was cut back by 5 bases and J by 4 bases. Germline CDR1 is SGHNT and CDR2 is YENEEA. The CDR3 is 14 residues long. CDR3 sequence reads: CASSPAGSTGELFF. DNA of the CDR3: TGTGCCAGCAGCCCAGCGGGGAGCACCGGGGAGCTGTTTTTT.

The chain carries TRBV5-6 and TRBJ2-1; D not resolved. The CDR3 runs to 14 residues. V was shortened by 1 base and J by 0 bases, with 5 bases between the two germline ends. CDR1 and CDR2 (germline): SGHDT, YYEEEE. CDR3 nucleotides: TGTGCCAGCAGCTTGCTGAGCTCCTACAATGAGCAGTTCTTC. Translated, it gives CASSLLSSYNEQFF.

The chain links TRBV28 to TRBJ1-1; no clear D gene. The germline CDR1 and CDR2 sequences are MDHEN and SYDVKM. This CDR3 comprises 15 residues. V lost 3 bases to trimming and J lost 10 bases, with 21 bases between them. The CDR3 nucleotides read TGTGCCAGCAGTTTCGGTCTAGGAGGTGGAGAAAGAGCTTTCTTT. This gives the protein CASSFGLGGGERAFF.

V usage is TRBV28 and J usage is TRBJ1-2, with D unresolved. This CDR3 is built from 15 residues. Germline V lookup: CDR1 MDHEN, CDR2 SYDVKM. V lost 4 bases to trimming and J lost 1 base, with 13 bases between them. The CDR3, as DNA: TGTGCCAGCAGTTCCCTCCCCGAGATTAACTATGGCTACACCTTC. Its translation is CASSSLPEINYGYTF.

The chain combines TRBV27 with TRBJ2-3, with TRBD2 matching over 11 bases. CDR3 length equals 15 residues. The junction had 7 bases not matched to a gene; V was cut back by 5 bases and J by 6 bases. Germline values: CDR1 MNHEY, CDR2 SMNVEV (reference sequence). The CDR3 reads CASSASTSGEDTQYF. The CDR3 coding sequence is TGTGCCAGCAGTGCCTCGACTAGCGGGGAGGATACGCAGTATTTT.

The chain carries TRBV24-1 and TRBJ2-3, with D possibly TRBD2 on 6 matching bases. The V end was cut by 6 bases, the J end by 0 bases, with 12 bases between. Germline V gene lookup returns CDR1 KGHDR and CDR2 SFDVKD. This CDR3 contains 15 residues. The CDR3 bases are TGTGCCACCAGTTTTAGCGGTACTAGCACAGATACGCAGTATTTT. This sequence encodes CATSFSGTSTDTQYF.